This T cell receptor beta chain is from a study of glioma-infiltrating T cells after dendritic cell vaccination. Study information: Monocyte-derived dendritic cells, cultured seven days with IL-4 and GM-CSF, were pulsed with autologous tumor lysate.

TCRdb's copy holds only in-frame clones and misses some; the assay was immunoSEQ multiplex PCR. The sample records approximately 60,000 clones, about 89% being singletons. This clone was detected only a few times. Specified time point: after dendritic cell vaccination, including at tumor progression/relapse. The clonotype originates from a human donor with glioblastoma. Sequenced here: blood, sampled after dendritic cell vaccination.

In nucleotides, the CDR3 is TGTGCCAGCAGCCAGGACGGCCTAGCGGGCTCCTACGAGCAGTACTTC. Residues: CASSQDGLAGSYEQYF. This chain uses TRBV7-6 with TRBJ2-7; 8 nucleotides align to TRBD2. The CDR3 covers 16 residues. Germline values: CDR1 SGHVS, CDR2 FNYEAQ. Trimming removed 5 bases from V and 0 bases from J; junction bases left unmatched: 9.